These T cell receptor beta chains were read from a single sample in a study of post-analysis software for immune sequencing data. Each CDR3 protein is one row after TCRdb ran MiXCR on the PCR reads. The sample has approximately 660,000 distinct CDR3 sequences; around 60% are singletons. Sequencing used blood. These receptors came from a girl aged 2-9 years with multiple sclerosis. The conserved cysteine and the conserved F or W are not part of the CDR3 here. D genes are given only for firm matches.

TRBJ1-2,NA,TRBV20-1,SATRGNGYT
TRBJ2-7,TRBD2,TRBV20-1,SARASGASYEQY
TRBJ2-1,NA,TRBV5-1,ASSLWLSPNNEQF
TRBJ2-1,NA,TRBV5-1,ASSLEGGGNEQF
TRBJ1-2,NA,TRBV5-1,ASSGPPYREYT
TRBJ2-1,NA,TRBV2,ASDTAFGEQF
NA,NA,TRBV27,ASSLSYRVTQY
TRBJ2-5,TRBD2,TRBV13,ASSETIGLAGQETQY
TRBJ1-4,NA,TRBV10-3,AISRQGTNEKLF
TRBJ2-4,TRBD1,TRBV14,ASSHRQGGNIQY
TRBJ2-7,TRBD1,TRBV20-1,SAIEDRATSYEQY
TRBJ2-1,NA,TRBV6-6,ASSYSMAQGVGSEQF
TRBJ1-1,NA,TRBV7-3,ASRPREGYGTEAF
TRBJ2-1,NA,TRBV11-3,ASSLDRLAPYNEQF
TRBJ1-1,TRBD1,TRBV6-5,ASSYSTGQGNTEAF
TRBJ2-6,NA,TRBV7-8,ASSPTGGANVLT
TRBJ2-5,TRBD1,TRBV9,ASNPTGTGIPETQY
TRBJ2-1,TRBD2,TRBV7-2,ASSSRGLAGSNEQF
TRBJ2-5,TRBD2,TRBV19,ASKRGSGSYNEQY
TRBJ2-5,TRBD2,TRBV12-3/TRBV12-4,ASSPFGGQETQY
NA,NA,TRBV7-2,ASSQASSPSIQY
TRBJ2-1,TRBD2,TRBV18,ASSLIAGLYNEQF
TRBJ1-2,NA,TRBV20-1,SARVLGAHCGYT
TRBJ1-6,NA,TRBV7-3,ASSSPRGSDYNSPLH
TRBJ2-4,TRBD2,TRBV7-6,ASSLALAGGHAKNIQY
TRBJ2-1,NA,TRBV27,ASSYSGTYYNEQF
TRBJ2-1,TRBD1,TRBV7-2,ASSLDRGSGREQF
TRBJ1-2,NA,TRBV9,ASSATPGQPPGEGYT
TRBJ1-2,NA,TRBV19,ASRFRLRDYGYT
TRBJ2-6,NA,TRBV5-8,ASSLTAPGGANVLT
TRBJ2-3,NA,TRBV7-2,ASSPRTASTDAQY
TRBJ2-7,TRBD2,TRBV20-1,SAYGLAGGNYEQY
TRBJ2-1,NA,TRBV7-9,ASSLGNNEQF
TRBJ2-7,NA,TRBV30,ASGGDAYEQY
TRBJ2-3,NA,TRBV27,ASSLGQGGNTQY
NA,NA,TRBV7-3,ASSLIRGNEQY
TRBJ2-3,TRBD2,TRBV9,ASSVAISGTSDTQY